This TCR beta chain was recovered during a study of blood T cell repertoires in COVID-19. The germline V gene encodes CDR1 ENHRY and CDR2 SYGVKD. V dropped 4 bases and J dropped 0 bases, with 12 bases sitting between them. The CDR3 has 16 residues. This clone was recorded a few times. Produced via immunoSEQ multiplex PCR; TCRdb's table is partial and in-frame only. The sample yields 250,000 to 300,000 clones, approximately 90% seen once. The chain uses TRBV10-3 and TRBJ2-2; D gene unclear. Sequencing was carried out using peripheral blood. The clonotype was recovered from a man between 18 and 29 years old with active or convalescent COVID-19. CDR3 nucleotides: TGTGCCATCAGTGCCGCCACCTCAGCGAACACCGGGGAGCTGTTTTTT. Amino acids: CAISAATSANTGELFF.